These 6 T cell receptor beta chains came from one sample sequenced in a study of OX40 agonist ivuxolimab in advanced cancers. The repertoire was sequenced with immunoSEQ multiplex PCR; TCRdb's copy has only in-frame clones and lacks some. The sample shows roughly 80,000 clones, around 86% of them seen only once. Material: CD4+ or CD8+ T cells sorted from blood, obtained in a trial of the OX40 agonist ivuxolimab. All receptors derive from an adult with an advanced solid tumor such as melanoma, head and neck, liver or kidney cancer.

The genes are TRBV4-2 and TRBJ2-7; D may match TRBD1 or TRBD2 (5 bases each). The length of the CDR3 is 16 residues. Trimming cost V 0 bases and J 1 base, with 13 bases left between them. Germline CDR1 is LGHNA and CDR2 is YNFKEQ. The CDR3 DNA reads TGTGCCAGCAGCCAAGAAGGGACGGCCTCATCCTACGAGCAGTACTTC. This codes for CASSQEGTASSYEQYF.

V and J are TRBV5-1 and TRBJ1-1; D unresolved. V was cut by 0 bases and J by 0 bases, with 6 bases left in between. Looked up from germline, CDR1 is SGHRS and CDR2 is YFSETQ. The CDR3 consists of 14 residues. The CDR3 is CASSLDSLNTEAFF. For the CDR3, the DNA is TGCGCCAGCAGCTTGGATAGCTTGAACACTGAAGCTTTCTTT.

This clone was recorded once. The CDR3 is CASSLAQRGTEAFF. The CDR3, as DNA: TGTGCCAGCAGCTTAGCGCAGAGAGGCACTGAAGCTTTCTTT. The chain recombines TRBV7-2 with TRBJ1-1; D unclear. V shed 0 bases and J shed 4 bases, with 9 bases lying between them. Per the germline V gene, CDR1 is SGHTA and CDR2 is FQGNSA. This CDR3 region has 14 residues.

The rearrangement links TRBV4-2 to TRBJ1-1; 9 bases match TRBD1. This CDR3 is built from 16 residues. Per germline, CDR1 LGHNA and CDR2 YNFKEQ. With 3 bases clipped from V and 4 bases from J, the junction kept 9 bases outside the gene matches. The CDR3 DNA reads as TGTGCCAGCAGCCAGCAGTCGATGACAGGGGGCACTGAAGCTTTCTTT. This codes for CASSQQSMTGGTEAFF.

This chain links TRBV7-9 with TRBJ1-1; a possible D gene is TRBD1 (5 bases). Trimming took 5 bases from V and 6 from J, leaving 16 bases between them. The CDR3 totals 14 residues. Germline lookup yields CDR1 SEHNR and CDR2 FQNEAQ (reference sequence). CDR3 loop: CASSGTAEQSEAFF. Here the CDR3 DNA reads TGTGCCAGCAGCGGGACGGCAGAACAGTCTGAAGCTTTCTTT.

This chain uses TRBV19 with TRBJ1-5; possible D gene TRBD1, 6 bases. V lost 4 bases, J lost 11 bases, and 18 bases lay in between. The CDR3 spans 14 residues. Per the germline V gene, CDR1 is LNHDA and CDR2 is SQIVND (reference sequence). CDR3 in amino acids: CASSTRDIIKAQHF. The CDR3 DNA is TGTGCCAGTAGTACCCGGGACATCATAAAAGCCCAGCATTTT.